This T cell receptor (beta chain) was captured by sequencing in a study of control samples from healthy donors and cancer patients. Method: immunoSEQ multiplex PCR; TCRdb's copy keeps in-frame clones and lacks some. The table includes about 130,000 clones, 87% detected once. The receptor was isolated from a man aged 18-30 years in good health. The source material was blood.

The CDR3 DNA reads as TGTGCCAGCAGCTTAGCCTCCCGGGTGACCAATGAGCAGTTCTTC. The encoded protein is CASSLASRVTNEQFF. V usage is TRBV7-2 and J usage is TRBJ2-1; D gene ambiguous. There are 15 residues in the CDR3. Trimming stripped 0 bases from V and 6 bases from J, with 12 bases between. Germline lookup yields CDR1 SGHTA and CDR2 FQGNSA.